One T cell receptor beta chain is described in this entry. The junction does not match germline at one end; this may be a read error. These data originate in a study of tumor T cells in aggressive B-cell lymphoma. This table comes from immunoSEQ multiplex PCR, and its TCRdb copy is limited to in-frame clones, with some not included. This table has more than 10,000 clones, 80% to 95% appearing once. Germline V gene sequence: CDR1 SGHNT, CDR2 YENEEA. The CDR3 has 15 amino acids. The sequence was collected from an adult with diffuse large B cell lymphoma. The V and J genes are TRBV11-3 and TRBJ1-1; D is possibly TRBD1 (5 bases). The sample consisted of tumor tissue. The CDR3: CASSLEAGLNTEAFF. CDR3 bases: TGTGCTAGCAGCTTAGAGGCAGGGTTGAACACTGAAGCTTTCTTT.